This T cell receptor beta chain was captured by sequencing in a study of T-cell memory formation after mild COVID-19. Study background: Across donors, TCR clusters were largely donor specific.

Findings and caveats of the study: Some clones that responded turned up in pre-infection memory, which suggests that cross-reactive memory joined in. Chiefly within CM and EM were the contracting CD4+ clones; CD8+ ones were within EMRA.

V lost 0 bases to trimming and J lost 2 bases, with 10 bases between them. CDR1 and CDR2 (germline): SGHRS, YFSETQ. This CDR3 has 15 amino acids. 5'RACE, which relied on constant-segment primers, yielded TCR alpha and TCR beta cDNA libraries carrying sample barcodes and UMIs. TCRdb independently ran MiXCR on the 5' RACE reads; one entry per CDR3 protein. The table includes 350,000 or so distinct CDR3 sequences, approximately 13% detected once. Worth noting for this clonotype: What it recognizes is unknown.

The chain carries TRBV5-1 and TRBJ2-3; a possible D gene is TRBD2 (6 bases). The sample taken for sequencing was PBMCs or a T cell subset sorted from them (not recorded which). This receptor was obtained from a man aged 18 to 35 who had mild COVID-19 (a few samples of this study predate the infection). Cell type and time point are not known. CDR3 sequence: CASSLVLAATDTQYF. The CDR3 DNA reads TGCGCCAGCAGCTTGGTTTTAGCGGCCACAGATACGCAGTATTTT.